Below are 10 T cell receptor beta chains sequenced from a single sample in a study of shared clonotypes between healthy human individuals. Generated by immunoSEQ multiplex PCR, the TCRdb table keeps only in-frame clones and is missing some. The sample lists approximately 120,000 clones; roughly two thirds were seen once. Sequenced: memory CD8+ T cells sorted from blood. Subset in this sample: CD45RO+ cells pooled with CCR7-negative TemRA cells. These receptors all stem from a woman in her 30s in good health.

This chain links TRBV2 with TRBJ1-3; weak D call: TRBD1 (6 bases). V lost 11 bases and J lost 4, with 15 bases in between. The CDR3 is 13 residues long. Germline CDR1 is SNHLY and CDR2 is FYNNEI. CDR3 nucleotides: TGTGCCCGCCACAGGGAACAAGGAAACACCATATATTTT. It specifies CARHREQGNTIYF.

This clone has only a few counts. The chain joins TRBV7-9 to TRBJ2-7; 8 bases align to TRBD2. Unmatched junction bases numbered 3, after V lost 1 base and J lost 4 bases. This CDR3 has 14 residues. Germline loops: CDR1 SEHNR, CDR2 FQNEAQ (reference sequence). This CDR3 is CASSLGTSSYEQYF. For the CDR3, the DNA is TGTGCCAGCAGCTTAGGGACTAGCTCGTACGAGCAGTACTTC.

V is TRBV5-1 and J is TRBJ2-4, with D unclear. Trimming took 3 bases from V and 3 from J, leaving 10 bases between them. CDR3 length: 14 residues. Germline values: CDR1 SGHRS, CDR2 YFSETQ. CDR3 nucleotide sequence: TGCGCCAGCAGCTCCCCCTGGGACAAAAACATTCAGTACTTC. It codes for CASSSPWDKNIQYF.

The V and J genes are TRBV7-8 and TRBJ2-7; D may be TRBD1 (5 bases). Germline V gene sequence: CDR1 SGHVS, CDR2 FQNEAQ. The CDR3 contains 15 residues. V was trimmed by 5 bases and J by 2 bases, leaving 16 bases between them. Written as DNA, the CDR3 is TGTGCCAGCAGCCCTGGGCAGGGTCTGACCTACGAGCAGTACTTC. Its protein is CASSPGQGLTYEQYF.

The table lists this clone with a count of one. This sequence joins TRBV29-1 and TRBJ2-5; D ambiguous. The J call is uncertain, as TRBJ2-7 better fits the DNA end. From germline, CDR1 is SQVTM and CDR2 ANQGSEA. This CDR3 is 13 amino acids long. CDR3 sequence: CSVEDTHSYEQYF. The DNA for the CDR3 is TGCAGCGTTGAAGACACGCATTCCTACGAGCAGTACTTC.

In its sample, this clone was seen once. The chain combines TRBV7-6 with TRBJ1-2; TRBD1 aligns across 9 bases. Germline CDR1 is SGHVS and CDR2 is FNYEAQ. V trimming: 5 bases; J trimming: 5 bases; junction bases outside the gene matches: 9. CDR3 length: 15 amino acids. CDR3 nucleotides: TGTGCCAGCAGCGCCCTCCCCGGGACAGGGTATGGCTACACCTTC. This encodes CASSALPGTGYGYTF.

The chain uses TRBV6-5 and TRBJ1-2, with 7 bases matching TRBD1. Germline CDR1 MNHEY, CDR2 SVGAGI. V lost 6 bases, J lost 2 bases, and 9 bases stayed unmatched. CDR3 size: 15 residues. CDR3 DNA: TGTGCCAGCAGAAACAACCAGGACAGGAACTATGGCTACACCTTC. It translates to CASRNNQDRNYGYTF.

The chain is built from TRBV15 and TRBJ2-3, with D maybe TRBD1 (6 bases). The germline CDR1 and CDR2 sequences are LNHNV and YYDKDF (reference sequence). The CDR3 extends over 16 amino acids. The germline V and J ends were trimmed by 5 bases and 0 bases, with 15 bases remaining between them. The CDR3 nucleotides are TGTGCCACCAGCTTACAGGGTTTGGGGAGCACAGATACGCAGTATTTT. Protein: CATSLQGLGSTDTQYF.

CDR3 DNA sequence: TGTGCCAGCAGTTCGGGTCCCACCGGCTACACCTTC. It encodes CASSSGPTGYTF. V gene TRBV27 combines with J gene TRBJ1-2; D is ambiguous. Trimming removed 4 bases from V and 8 bases from J, with 11 bases in between. Germline-derived CDR1 and CDR2 are MNHEY and SMNVEV (reference sequence). The CDR3 is made up of 12 amino acids.

The gene calls are TRBV28 and TRBJ1-5; D unresolved. Germline assignment: CDR1 MDHEN and CDR2 SYDVKM. Trimming shortened V by 6 bases and J by 1 base, and 10 bases separated the two germline ends. CDR3 length equals 14 residues. The CDR3 region is CASRIRESNQPQHF. The CDR3 region has the DNA TGTGCCAGCAGAATAAGAGAGAGCAATCAGCCCCAGCATTTT.